The 22 T cell receptor beta chains below come from one sample, sequenced in a study of blood T cell repertoires in COVID-19. Assay: immunoSEQ multiplex PCR; the TCRdb copy retains only in-frame clones and omits some. The table records fewer than 400,000 clones, under 90% of them present only once. The sample was PBMCs or T cells enriched from blood (not recorded which). The receptor set was obtained from a man younger than 45 who had recovered from COVID-19.

The V call is TRBV5-1, the J call TRBJ2-5; 9 nucleotides line up with TRBD1. The CDR3 has 15 amino acids. Losses at the gene ends were 0 bases for V and 2 bases for J; bases not matched to a gene: 2. The V gene's germline CDR1 is SGHRS and CDR2 YFSETQ. The CDR3 protein is CASSLEGQGQETQYF. The CDR3 region has the DNA TGCGCCAGCAGCTTGGAGGGACAGGGACAAGAGACCCAGTACTTC. Complete variable domain (other parts from reference TRBV5-1 and TRBJ2-5): KAGVTQTPRYLIKTRGQQVTLSCSPISGHRSVSWYQQTPGQGLQFLFEYFSETQRNKGNFPGRFSGRQFSNSRSEMNVSTLELGDSALYLCASSLEGQGQETQYFGPGTRLLVL.

This clone was seen at least ten times. Other DNA sequences from this sample encode an identical CDR3 as well. Written as DNA, the CDR3 is TGTGCCAGCAGCTTAGTAGGGGACTATGGCTACACCTTC. Its translation: CASSLVGDYGYTF. This rearrangement joins TRBV11-2 to TRBJ1-2; perhaps TRBD1 as D (5 bases). This CDR3 region has 13 residues. Germline CDR1 reads SGHAT; CDR2 reads FQNNGV. V lost 1 base, J lost 3 bases, and 6 bases lay in between.

This clone appeared a few times. The V and J genes are TRBV7-9 and TRBJ1-1; 8 bases agree with TRBD1. Germline V gene lookup returns CDR1 SEHNR and CDR2 FQNEAQ (reference sequence). J lost 1 base, V lost 5 bases, and 6 bases had no gene match. CDR3 length equals 15 residues. CDR3 sequence (DNA): TGTGCCAGCAGCCATAACAGGGGGAGGAACACTGAAGCTTTCTTT. Protein product: CASSHNRGRNTEAFF.

V and J are TRBV30 and TRBJ1-1, with a weak D call TRBD1 (6 bases). The CDR3 runs to 11 residues. Germline-derived CDR1 and CDR2 are GTSNPN and SVGIG (reference sequence). V gave up 0 bases and J gave up 11 bases, with 10 bases separating them. The CDR3 region is CAWSVGRGAFF. CDR3 nucleotides: TGTGCCTGGAGTGTGGGAAGGGGGGCTTTCTTT. Supplemented by reference TRBV30 and TRBJ1-1, the full variable domain reads SQTIHQWPATLVQPVGSPLSLECTVEGTSNPNLYWYRQAAGRGLQLLFYSVGIGQISSEVPQNLSASRPQDRQFILSSKKLLLSDSGFYLCAWSVGRGAFFGQGTRLTVV.

The chain couples TRBV7-2 to TRBJ1-1; TRBD1 matches at 7 bases. V shed 3 bases, J shed 1 base, and the junction held 2 bases outside the gene matches. CDR1 is SGHTA and CDR2 is FQGNSA in the germline V gene. The CDR3 is 14 amino acids. This CDR3 reads CASSFRQGNTEAFF. The CDR3 DNA reads TGTGCCAGCAGCTTCCGACAGGGGAACACTGAAGCTTTCTTT.

The chain couples TRBV9 to TRBJ2-1; 10 positions match TRBD2. CDR3 length: 14 amino acids. V was clipped by 2 bases and J by 6 bases; unmatched bases: 2. The germline gives CDR1 SGDLS, CDR2 YYNGEE. The CDR3 loop is CASSVPSGSNEQFF. In nucleotides, the CDR3 is TGTGCCAGCAGCGTCCCTAGCGGGAGCAATGAGCAGTTCTTC.

This rearrangement joins TRBV18 to TRBJ1-2; 8 bases map to TRBD1. In germline, CDR1 is KGHSH, CDR2 LQKENI. The CDR3 contains 16 residues. Trimming at V came to 0 bases and at J to 2 bases, leaving 5 bases not matched to a gene. The CDR3 protein is CASSPPGTGLNYGYTF. Here the CDR3 DNA reads TGTGCCAGCTCACCACCGGGGACAGGTCTGAACTATGGCTACACCTTC.

This chain links TRBV30 with TRBJ2-3, with TRBD2 matching 8 bases. The V gene's germline CDR1 is GTSNPN and CDR2 SVGIG (reference sequence). The CDR3 is 15 residues long. V lost 3 bases, J lost 7 bases, and 12 bases stayed unmatched. This CDR3 is CAWRTAGGLGNTQYF. For the CDR3, the DNA is TGTGCCTGGAGGACCGCGGGAGGTCTGGGGAATACGCAGTATTTT.

This clone came up once. Other nucleotide sequences in the sample specify the same CDR3. The J gene is TRBJ1-5, the V gene TRBV9; 7 bases map to TRBD1. This CDR3 comprises 14 residues. The V gene end was trimmed by 2 bases and the J gene end by 4 bases; junction bases not matched to a gene: 3. CDR1 and CDR2 from the germline V gene are SGDLS and YYNGEE. CDR3 residues: CASSVGTANQPQHF. The CDR3 region has the DNA TGTGCCAGCAGCGTCGGGACAGCAAATCAGCCCCAGCATTTT.

The rearrangement links TRBV27 to TRBJ2-1; 8 bases match TRBD1. Per the germline V gene, CDR1 is MNHEY and CDR2 is SMNVEV (reference sequence). V was pared by 5 bases and J by 4 bases, with 10 bases of the junction left unmatched. The CDR3 is 16 amino acids. The CDR3 protein is CASSPGQGRMYNEQFF. Written as DNA, the CDR3 is TGTGCCAGCAGTCCCGGACAGGGAAGAATGTACAATGAGCAGTTCTTC.

This chain joins TRBV27 and TRBJ2-7; TRBD1 matches at 9 bases. The germline V gene has CDR1 MNHEY and CDR2 SMNVEV (reference sequence). CDR3 size: 14 residues. The junction had 8 bases not matched to a gene; V was cut back by 9 bases and J by 2 bases. The CDR3 loop is CASTPGQGTYEQYF. CDR3 sequence (DNA): TGTGCCAGTACTCCGGGACAGGGTACCTACGAGCAGTACTTC.

The chain links TRBV3-1 (or the pseudogene TRBV3-2) to TRBJ2-5; 12 bases are shared with TRBD2. The CDR3 has 14 amino acids. Germline loops: CDR1 LGHDT, CDR2 YNNKEL (reference sequence). V shed 4 bases and J 9 bases; nucleotides not matched to a gene: 6. CDR3: CASSPTSGSGAQYF. CDR3 coding DNA: TGTGCCAGCAGCCCGACTAGCGGGAGCGGGGCCCAGTACTTC.

The chain combines TRBV7-9 with TRBJ2-7; 8 nucleotides line up with TRBD2. Unmatched junction bases numbered 5, after V lost 5 bases and J lost 2 bases. The germline V gene has CDR1 SEHNR and CDR2 FQNEAQ (reference sequence). CDR3 size: 14 residues. CDR3 protein: CASSAGSGAYEQYF. For the CDR3, the DNA is TGTGCCAGCAGCGCCGGTAGCGGGGCCTACGAGCAGTACTTC.

The rearrangement joins TRBV5-5 to TRBJ1-1; TRBD1 is a possible D gene (5 bases). The V end lost 1 base, the J end lost 8 bases, and 21 bases lay between the germline ends. The V gene's germline CDR1 is SGHKS and CDR2 YYEKEE (reference sequence). This CDR3 is 16 amino acids long. The CDR3 sequence is CASSLLLTGQSSEAFF. Written as DNA, the CDR3 is TGTGCCAGCAGCTTGTTACTTACAGGTCAGAGTTCAGAAGCTTTCTTT.

The V and J genes are TRBV11-3 and TRBJ1-6; D possibly corresponds to TRBD1 (5 bases). Trimming shortened V by 3 bases and J by 10 bases, and 10 bases separated the two germline ends. CDR1 is SGHNT, CDR2 YENEEA, per germline. The CDR3 sequence is 13 residues long. Here the CDR3 reads CASSLTSGSPLHF. CDR3 nucleotide sequence: TGTGCCAGCAGCTTGACTTCAGGGTCACCCCTCCACTTT.

The genes are TRBV11-3 and TRBJ2-1, with 10 bases lining up with TRBD2. The CDR3 extends over 17 amino acids. Trimming cost V 0 bases and J 4 bases; bases outside gene matches: 6. Germline V lookup: CDR1 SGHNT, CDR2 YENEEA. In nucleotides, the CDR3 is TGTGCCAGCAGCTTAGATCGGGCTAGCGGGGGATACAATGAGCAGTTCTTC. Protein product: CASSLDRASGGYNEQFF.

This clone was picked up a small number of times. The rearrangement links TRBV4-1 to TRBJ1-1; TRBD1 matches at 8 bases. Germline loops: CDR1 MGHRA, CDR2 YSYEKL. Trimming cost V 2 bases and J 4 bases; bases outside gene matches: 9. The CDR3 length is 16 residues. The CDR3: CASSQFQGARGTEAFF. Written as DNA, the CDR3 is TGCGCCAGCAGCCAATTCCAGGGGGCTCGGGGCACTGAAGCTTTCTTT.

J is TRBJ1-2 and V is TRBV7-9; D is uncertain. The CDR3 is made up of 13 amino acids. Germline assignment: CDR1 SEHNR and CDR2 FQNEAQ (reference sequence). Trimming shortened V by 5 bases and J by 0 bases, and 7 bases separated the two germline ends. The CDR3 here is CASSLTTNYGYTF. In DNA, the CDR3 is TGTGCCAGCAGCCTGACAACTAACTATGGCTACACCTTC.

The J gene is TRBJ1-6, the V gene TRBV5-1; D is unclear. This CDR3 region has 17 residues. Germline CDR1 is SGHRS and CDR2 is YFSETQ. The V gene lost 0 bases and the J gene lost 1 base, with 11 bases spanning the gap. CDR3 sequence: CASSLELAGSYNSPLHF. The CDR3 nucleotides are TGCGCCAGCAGCTTGGAACTCGCGGGATCCTATAATTCACCCCTCCACTTT.

The chain carries TRBV7-2 and TRBJ1-1; 7 nucleotides agree with TRBD1. Per the germline V gene, CDR1 is SGHTA and CDR2 is FQGNSA. The CDR3 is 19 amino acids. V dropped 5 bases and J dropped 6; count of bases not matched to a gene: 24. The CDR3 region has the DNA TGTGCCAGCAGCCTGGAACTTTCGGGACAGCTAGTTCGAAGCGCTGAAGCTTTCTTT. It specifies CASSLELSGQLVRSAEAFF.

The rearrangement uses TRBV11-3 and TRBJ2-7, with D tentatively TRBD1 (6 bases). Trimming took 5 bases from V and 1 from J, leaving 15 bases between them. CDR1 is SGHNT and CDR2 is YENEEA in the germline V gene. The CDR3 covers 15 residues. The CDR3 bases are TGTGCCAGCAGCCCAGAGGGCAGGGGATCCTACGAGCAGTACTTC. This codes for CASSPEGRGSYEQYF.

This chain uses TRBV2 with TRBJ1-6; D gene unclear. This CDR3 is built from 14 residues. The V end was cut by 5 bases, the J end by 7 bases, with 12 bases between. The germline V gene encodes CDR1 SNHLY and CDR2 FYNNEI. The CDR3 protein is CASSRLGGNSPLHF. CDR3 DNA: TGTGCCAGCAGTAGGCTCGGAGGGAATTCACCCCTCCACTTT.